Listed below are T cell receptor beta chains from one sample, sequenced in a study of Ad26.COV2.S vaccination and SARS-CoV-2 variants. Method: immunoSEQ multiplex PCR; TCRdb's copy keeps in-frame clones and lacks some. The sample records 350,000 to 600,000 clones, nearly 90% being singletons. The input for sequencing was peripheral blood, taken in a trial of Ad26.COV2.S vaccine versus placebo. These receptors were obtained from a person between 18 and 65 years old who received the Ad26.COV2.S COVID-19 vaccine or a placebo. Both conserved end residues are part of each CDR3.

J gene	V gene	CDR3 protein
TRBJ2-3	TRBV11-2	CASSSGTSTDTQYF
TRBJ2-5	TRBV19	CASSGTGMETQYF
TRBJ2-3	TRBV7-9	CASSPGTLSSSTDTQYF
TRBJ2-1	TRBV3-1/TRBV3-2	CASSQGGLAGGEQFF
TRBJ2-7	TRBV18	CASSPTSLLSYEQYF
TRBJ2-4	TRBV29-1	CSVLRLAGGQNIQYF
TRBJ2-1	TRBV5-1	CASSPLSGTSNEQFF
TRBJ2-3	TRBV9	CASSQQGYYTDTQYF
TRBJ1-1	TRBV2	CASIPDRVGAEAFF
TRBJ2-2	TRBV10-2	CASRFPGITGELFF
TRBJ2-5	TRBV9	CASSVVAGGETQYF
TRBJ2-1	TRBV5-4	CASSHTTVTLYNEQFF
TRBJ2-5	TRBV12-3/TRBV12-4	CASSLGVQETQYF
TRBJ2-1	TRBV4-1	CASSQRLAGDNEQFF
TRBJ2-5	TRBV7-2	CASSTSGSQETQYF
TRBJ1-6	TRBV4-3	CASSQEGGTGFAPLHF
TRBJ1-5	TRBV18	CASSPGQGSNQPQHF
TRBJ2-7	TRBV5-5	CASSLDLGSSYEQYF
TRBJ1-2	TRBV2	CASSGPSGNYGYTF
TRBJ2-7	TRBV7-3	CASSPRGGQGTYEQYF
TRBJ2-7	TRBV5-1	CASSLVPTGADYEQYF
TRBJ1-5	TRBV18	CASSPRRETNQPQHF
TRBJ2-2	TRBV9	CASSPSTGELFF
TRBJ2-7	TRBV5-4	CASSLVPHSGSSEQYF
TRBJ2-3	TRBV7-6	CASSSPEAGEADTQYF
TRBJ1-4	TRBV30	CAWSVGTDTTNEKLFF
TRBJ1-1	TRBV7-9	CASRPLDRGNTEAFF